One and the same sample provided the 28 T cell receptor beta chains below, sequenced in a study of Ad26.COV2.S vaccination and SARS-CoV-2 variants. Specified treatment: about 20 received Ad26.COV2.S at low or high dose, single or two shots; several received placebo; per-sample allocation not given. Vaccine and placebo recipients were sampled on day 63 after the first injection. Sequencing was performed with immunoSEQ multiplex PCR; in TCRdb, only in-frame clones are kept and a portion is missing. This sample has around 370,000 clones, with about 88% found just once. The sample consisted of peripheral blood, taken in a trial of Ad26.COV2.S vaccine versus placebo. Receptors were obtained from a person between 18 and 60 years old who received the Ad26.COV2.S COVID-19 vaccine or a placebo.

The CDR3 coding sequence is TGCGCCAGCAGCCCTGAATCCTACGAGCAGTACTTC. This codes for CASSPESYEQYF. The chain uses TRBV5-1 and TRBJ2-7, with D uncertain. V lost 4 bases and J 1 base, leaving 6 bases between the germline ends. Germline CDR1 SGHRS, CDR2 YFSETQ. The CDR3 extends over 12 amino acids. The variable domain in full, with the rest retrieved from reference TRBV5-1 and TRBJ2-7, is KAGVTQTPRYLIKTRGQQVTLSCSPISGHRSVSWYQQTPGQGLQFLFEYFSETQRNKGNFPGRFSGRQFSNSRSEMNVSTLELGDSALYLCASSPESYEQYFGPGTRLTVT.

The CDR3 region is CASSPDSYEQYF. The CDR3 coding sequence is TGTGCCAGCAGTCCCGACTCCTACGAGCAGTACTTC. The rearrangement uses TRBV12-3 or TRBV12-4 and TRBJ2-7; D not resolved. V dropped 5 bases and J dropped 0 bases, with 5 bases sitting between them. This CDR3 contains 12 residues.

The rearrangement joins TRBV19 to TRBJ2-4; 9 nucleotides align to TRBD2. The J segment lost 8 bases and the V segment lost 2 bases, leaving 4 bases of the junction unmatched. Germline CDR1 LNHDA, CDR2 SQIVND (reference sequence). This CDR3 region has 14 residues. DNA of the CDR3: TGTGCCAGTAGTATAAGCGGGGGGCGGCACATTCAGTACTTC. It encodes CASSISGGRHIQYF.

V gene TRBV3-1 (or the pseudogene TRBV3-2) combines with J gene TRBJ2-7, with TRBD2 matching over 13 bases. V dropped 4 bases and J dropped 4; count of bases not matched to a gene: 7. There are 16 residues in the CDR3. Germline CDR1 reads LGHDT; CDR2 reads YNNKEL (reference sequence). CDR3 sequence: CASSPPGLAGLYEQYF. The CDR3 nucleotides are TGTGCCAGCAGCCCCCCGGGACTAGCGGGGCTATACGAGCAGTACTTC.

V and J are TRBV6-2 or TRBV6-3 and TRBJ1-5; no clear D. The length of the CDR3 is 14 residues. With 2 bases removed from V and 6 bases from J, the gap between germline ends came to 11 bases. Per germline, CDR1 MNHEY and CDR2 SVGEGT. As DNA, the CDR3 is TGTGCCAGCAGTTACCCCATATCAGGTCAGCCCCAGCATTTT. This gives the protein CASSYPISGQPQHF.

This clone was recorded only once. The V and J genes are TRBV6-5 and TRBJ1-3, with D possibly matching TRBD1 (5 bases). V was shortened by 4 bases and J by 0 bases, with 13 bases between the two germline ends. The CDR3 has 16 amino acids. CDR1 is MNHEY and CDR2 is SVGAGI in the germline V gene. DNA for the CDR3: TGTGCCAGCAGTTCGTGGGACGGTTACTCTGGAAACACCATATATTTT. Protein: CASSSWDGYSGNTIYF.

V usage is TRBV5-1 and J usage is TRBJ2-7, with D hard to call. The CDR3 loop spans 12 amino acids. Germline CDR1 reads SGHRS; CDR2 reads YFSETQ. The V gene lost 5 bases and the J gene lost 3 bases, with 9 bases spanning the gap. CDR3 region: CASSTEGYEQYF. For the CDR3, the DNA is TGCGCCAGCAGTACGGAAGGCTACGAGCAGTACTTC.

This clone is a singleton in its sample. The chain links TRBV11-3 to TRBJ1-2; TRBD1 might be the D (6 bases). V was shortened by 3 bases and J by 0 bases, with 11 bases between the two germline ends. The CDR3 loop spans 15 amino acids. CDR1 and CDR2 (germline): SGHNT, YENEEA. CDR3 protein: CASSFRQVANYGYTF. CDR3 coding DNA: TGTGCCAGCAGCTTCCGACAGGTAGCTAACTATGGCTACACCTTC.

This chain joins TRBV5-4 and TRBJ2-2, with D perhaps being TRBD1 or TRBD2 (5 bases each). Germline V gives CDR1 SGHNT, CDR2 YYREEE (reference sequence). The CDR3 is 16 amino acids. The germline V and J ends were trimmed by 4 bases and 5 bases, with 18 bases remaining between them. The chain's CDR3 is CASSGPGTRGTGELFF. The CDR3 bases are TGTGCCAGCAGCGGACCCGGGACCCGCGGGACCGGGGAGCTGTTTTTT.

The chain has TRBV10-2 and TRBJ1-5, with D uncertain. In germline, CDR1 is WSHSY, CDR2 SAAADI. The CDR3 has 14 amino acids. Trimming cost V 6 bases and J 4 bases, with 13 bases left between them. The CDR3, as DNA: TGCGCCAGCAGCGCCGCAGGCAGGAATCAGCCCCAGCATTTT. The encoded protein is CASSAAGRNQPQHF.

The chain links TRBV5-1 to TRBJ1-6, with 8 nucleotides matching TRBD1. The trim removed 0 bases at V and 5 bases at J, leaving 7 bases unmatched. This CDR3 contains 17 residues. Germline V lookup: CDR1 SGHRS, CDR2 YFSETQ. CDR3 sequence: CASSLAIRTGNNSPLHF. CDR3 in DNA: TGCGCCAGCAGCTTGGCAATCAGGACAGGGAATAATTCACCCCTCCACTTT.

This clone showed up just a few times. The CDR3 bases are TGTGCCAGCAGTCGCCGGGACATTCATATCGATGAGCAGTTCTTC. This translates into CASSRRDIHIDEQFF. The chain joins TRBV5-4 to TRBJ2-1; tentative D call: TRBD1 (6 bases). The CDR3 loop spans 15 amino acids. Germline-derived CDR1 and CDR2 are SGHNT and YYREEE (reference sequence). Between the trimmed V and J ends, which lost 5 bases and 8 bases, there was a span of 20 bases.

V is TRBV28 and J is TRBJ2-3; 8 bases agree with TRBD1. Per the germline V gene, CDR1 is MDHEN and CDR2 is SYDVKM. V was pared by 1 base and J by 2 bases, with 5 bases of the junction left unmatched. This CDR3 region has 16 residues. This chain's CDR3 is CASSLSQGAVTDTQYF. CDR3 in DNA: TGTGCCAGCAGTTTATCTCAGGGGGCCGTCACAGATACGCAGTATTTT.

The sample holds a few counts of this clone. The rearrangement uses TRBV28 and TRBJ2-1; D is ambiguous. The V end was cut by 6 bases, the J end by 8 bases, with 20 bases between. Germline V lookup: CDR1 MDHEN, CDR2 SYDVKM. This CDR3 comprises 15 residues. DNA of the CDR3: TGTGCCAGCAGATCGGGCTTCCCGCCTTGGGATGAGCAGTTCTTC. Residues: CASRSGFPPWDEQFF. The whole variable domain, remainder taken from reference TRBV28 and TRBJ2-1, is DVKVTQSSRYLVKRTGEKVFLECVQDMDHENMFWYRQDPGLGLRLIYFSYDVKMKEKGDIPEGYSVSREKKERFSLILESASTNQTSMYLCASRSGFPPWDEQFFGPGTRLTVL.

The rearrangement joins TRBV30 to TRBJ1-2; D may be TRBD1 (5 bases). This CDR3 contains 16 residues. The ends were cut back, 3 bases at V and 1 base at J, with 18 bases in the middle. Per germline, CDR1 GTSNPN and CDR2 SVGIG (reference sequence). The DNA for the CDR3 is TGTGCCTGGAGACCACCGAAGGGTCAGGGTAACTATGGCTACACCTTC. Its protein is CAWRPPKGQGNYGYTF.

The CDR3 coding sequence is TGTGCCAGCTCACCAATGAGACAGGGGACCGGGGAGCTGTTTTTT. This sequence encodes CASSPMRQGTGELFF. The V and J genes are TRBV18 and TRBJ2-2; 8 bases match TRBD1. Unmatched junction bases numbered 4, after V lost 2 bases and J lost 5 bases. This CDR3 comprises 15 residues. Germline CDR1 reads KGHSH; CDR2 reads LQKENI.

CDR3 sequence (DNA): TGTGCCAGCAGTACTAGGGGGCAGGACACTGAAGCTTTCTTT. Amino acids: CASSTRGQDTEAFF. The gene calls are TRBV2 and TRBJ1-1; 7 positions agree with TRBD1. The CDR3 spans 14 residues. V gave up 5 bases and J gave up 3 bases; unmatched junction bases: 6. Germline V gene data show CDR1 as SNHLY and CDR2 as FYNNEI.

V and J are TRBV9 and TRBJ2-1, with a weak D call TRBD2 (6 bases). Germline CDR1 and CDR2: SGDLS and YYNGEE. The V end was cut by 0 bases, the J end by 6 bases, with 16 bases between. This CDR3 region has 16 residues. CDR3 residues: CASSVATGGAFNEQFF. DNA for the CDR3: TGTGCCAGCAGCGTAGCTACAGGCGGGGCTTTCAATGAGCAGTTCTTC.

This clone came up once. The same CDR3 also results from other DNA sequences found in this sample. The genes are TRBV12-3 or TRBV12-4 and TRBJ2-3; D gene unclear. The V gene lost 0 bases and the J gene lost 4 bases, with 2 bases spanning the gap. CDR3 length: 12 amino acids. CDR3 coding DNA: TGTGCCAGCAGTTTAGCGGCAGATACGCAGTATTTT. Translating it yields CASSLAADTQYF.

This clone was observed once. V and J are TRBV7-6 and TRBJ1-5; D possibly corresponds to TRBD1 (5 bases). This CDR3 spans 15 amino acids. Germline V gives CDR1 SGHVS, CDR2 FNYEAQ. V was cut by 1 base and J by 6 bases, with 13 bases left in between. The chain's CDR3 is CASSLGGGVGQPQHF. CDR3 DNA: TGTGCCAGCAGCTTAGGTGGGGGAGTGGGTCAGCCCCAGCATTTT.

V usage is TRBV7-8 and J usage is TRBJ2-7, with 8 bases that match TRBD2. The V and J ends lost 2 bases and 4 bases, in that order; junction bases with no gene match: 7. CDR3 size: 15 residues. Germline values: CDR1 SGHVS, CDR2 FQNEAQ. The CDR3 reads CASSLLGGGWYEQYF. The CDR3 DNA reads TGTGCCAGCAGCTTACTGGGCGGGGGGTGGTACGAGCAGTACTTC.

V usage is TRBV25-1 and J usage is TRBJ2-1; D is uncertain. Germline V gene lookup returns CDR1 MGHDK and CDR2 SYGVNS. With 3 bases removed from V and 0 bases from J, the gap between germline ends came to 12 bases. This CDR3 has 16 residues. This chain's CDR3 is CASSDVLDRSYNEQFF. The DNA for the CDR3 is TGTGCCAGCAGTGATGTGTTAGATCGCTCCTACAATGAGCAGTTCTTC.

V gene TRBV4-3 combines with J gene TRBJ2-5; 7 nucleotides line up with TRBD2. The CDR3 loop spans 15 amino acids. J lost 4 bases, V lost 2 bases, and 7 bases had no gene match. Germline CDR1 and CDR2: LGHNA and YSLEER. CDR3: CASSQHGGGSETQYF. DNA for the CDR3: TGCGCCAGCAGCCAACATGGGGGGGGATCAGAGACCCAGTACTTC.

J is TRBJ2-1 and V is TRBV6-2 or TRBV6-3, with 10 bases lining up with TRBD1. The germline CDR1 and CDR2 sequences are MNHEY and SVGEGT. V trimming: 4 bases; J trimming: 7 bases; junction bases outside the gene matches: 7. This CDR3 is built from 15 residues. CDR3 DNA sequence: TGTGCCAGCAGTTTTCGGGACAGGGGACGGAATGAGCAGTTCTTC. This codes for CASSFRDRGRNEQFF.

The V and J genes are TRBV14 and TRBJ2-4, with 7 bases matching TRBD2. CDR1 and CDR2 from the germline V gene are SGHDN and FVKESK. The CDR3 is 16 residues long. J lost 1 base, V lost 3 bases, and 6 bases had no gene match. DNA of the CDR3: TGTGCCAGCAGCCAGGGGGGGTTCGCGGCCAAAAACATTCAGTACTTC. Its protein is CASSQGGFAAKNIQYF.

This rearrangement joins TRBV7-2 to TRBJ2-7; D is perhaps TRBD1 (5 bases). V gave up 5 bases and J gave up 1 base, with 12 bases separating them. The CDR3 has 14 amino acids. Germline V gene data show CDR1 as SGHTA and CDR2 as FQGNSA. This chain's CDR3 is CASSTGRSSYEQYF. The CDR3 bases are TGTGCCAGCAGCACAGGACGGAGTTCCTACGAGCAGTACTTC.

The V gene is TRBV3-1 (or the pseudogene TRBV3-2), the J gene TRBJ1-3; D is ambiguous. This CDR3 is built from 16 residues. Deletions cut 4 bases from V and 0 bases from J, with 13 bases between. The germline CDR1 and CDR2 sequences are LGHDT and YNNKEL (reference sequence). In DNA, the CDR3 is TGTGCCAGCAGCCGAGTCAGTCGGGGCTCTGGAAACACCATATATTTT. This codes for CASSRVSRGSGNTIYF.

This clone was counted a few times. This chain joins TRBV14 and TRBJ2-3; maybe TRBD1 (6 bases). CDR1 is SGHDN, CDR2 FVKESK, per germline. V was clipped by 1 base and J by 5 bases, with 16 bases between them. The CDR3 runs 16 residues. The CDR3 spells CASSQADGRGRDTQYF. CDR3 bases: TGTGCCAGCAGCCAAGCAGACGGCAGGGGCCGAGATACGCAGTATTTT.